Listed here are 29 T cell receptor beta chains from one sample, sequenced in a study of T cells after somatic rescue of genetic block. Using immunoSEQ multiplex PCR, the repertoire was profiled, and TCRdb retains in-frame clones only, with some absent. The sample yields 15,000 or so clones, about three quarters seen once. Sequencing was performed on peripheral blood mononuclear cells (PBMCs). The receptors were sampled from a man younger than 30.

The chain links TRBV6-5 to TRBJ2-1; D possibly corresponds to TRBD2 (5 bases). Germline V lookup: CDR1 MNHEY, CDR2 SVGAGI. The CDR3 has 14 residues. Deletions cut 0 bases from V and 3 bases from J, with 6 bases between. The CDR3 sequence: CASSYSTNYNEQFF. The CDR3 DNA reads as TGTGCCAGCAGTTACTCGACTAACTACAATGAGCAGTTCTTC.

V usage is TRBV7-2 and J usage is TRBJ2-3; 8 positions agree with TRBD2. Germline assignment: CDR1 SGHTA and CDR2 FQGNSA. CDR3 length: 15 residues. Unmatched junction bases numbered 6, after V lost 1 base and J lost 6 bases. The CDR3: CASSLVGRAWDTQYF. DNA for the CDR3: TGTGCCAGCAGCTTAGTCGGGAGGGCCTGGGATACGCAGTATTTT.

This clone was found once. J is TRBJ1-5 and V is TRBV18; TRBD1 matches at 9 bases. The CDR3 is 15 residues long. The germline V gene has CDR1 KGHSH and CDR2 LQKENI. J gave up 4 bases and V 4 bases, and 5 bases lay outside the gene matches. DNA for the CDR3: TGTGCCAGCTCACTAACAGGGGGCGAGAATCAGCCCCAGCATTTT. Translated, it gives CASSLTGGENQPQHF.

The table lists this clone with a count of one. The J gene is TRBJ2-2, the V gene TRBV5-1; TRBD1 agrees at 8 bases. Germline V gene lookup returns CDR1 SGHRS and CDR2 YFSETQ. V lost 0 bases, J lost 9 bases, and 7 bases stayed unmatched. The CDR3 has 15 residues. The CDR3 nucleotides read TGCGCCAGCAGCTTGGCGCAGGGGGCGCCCCGGGAGCTGTTTTTT. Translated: CASSLAQGAPRELFF.

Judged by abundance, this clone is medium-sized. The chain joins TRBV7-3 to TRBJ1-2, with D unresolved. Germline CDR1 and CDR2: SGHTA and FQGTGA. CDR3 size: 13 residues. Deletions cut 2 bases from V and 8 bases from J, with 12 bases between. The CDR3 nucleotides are TGTGCCAGCAGCTTATGGGGTGGGGAGGGCTACACCTTC. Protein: CASSLWGGEGYTF.

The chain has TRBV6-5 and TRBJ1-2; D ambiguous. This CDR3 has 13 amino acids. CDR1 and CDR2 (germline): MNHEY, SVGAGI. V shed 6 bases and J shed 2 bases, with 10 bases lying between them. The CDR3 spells CASSLGRNYGYTF. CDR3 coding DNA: TGTGCCAGCAGCTTAGGGCGGAACTATGGCTACACCTTC.

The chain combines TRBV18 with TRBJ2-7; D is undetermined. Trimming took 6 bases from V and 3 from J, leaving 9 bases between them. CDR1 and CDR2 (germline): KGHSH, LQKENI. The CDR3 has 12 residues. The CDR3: CASSFEDYEQYF. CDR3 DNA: TGTGCCAGCTCTTTTGAGGACTACGAGCAGTACTTC.

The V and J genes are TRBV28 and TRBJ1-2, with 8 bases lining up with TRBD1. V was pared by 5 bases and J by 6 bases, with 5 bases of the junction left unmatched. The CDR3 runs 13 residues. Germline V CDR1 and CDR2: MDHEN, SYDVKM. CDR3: CASSTRTGNGYTF. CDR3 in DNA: TGTGCCAGCAGTACTCGGACAGGGAATGGCTACACCTTC.

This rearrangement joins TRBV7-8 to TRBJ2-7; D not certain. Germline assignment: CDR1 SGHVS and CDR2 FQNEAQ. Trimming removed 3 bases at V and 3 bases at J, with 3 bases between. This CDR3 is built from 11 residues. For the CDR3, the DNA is TGTGCCAGCAGCTTCAGCTACGAGCAGTACTTC. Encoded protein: CASSFSYEQYF.

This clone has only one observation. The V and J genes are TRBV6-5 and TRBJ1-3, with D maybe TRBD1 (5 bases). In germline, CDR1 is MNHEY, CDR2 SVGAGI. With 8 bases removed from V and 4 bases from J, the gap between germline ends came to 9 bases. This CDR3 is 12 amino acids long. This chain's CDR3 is CASGGSGNTIYF. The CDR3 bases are TGTGCCAGCGGGGGTTCCGGAAACACCATATATTTT.

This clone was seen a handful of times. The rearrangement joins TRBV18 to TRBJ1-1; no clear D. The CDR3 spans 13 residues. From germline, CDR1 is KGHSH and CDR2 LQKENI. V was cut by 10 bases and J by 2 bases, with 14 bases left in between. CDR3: CATARTFNTEAFF. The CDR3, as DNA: TGTGCCACCGCCCGGACGTTTAACACTGAAGCTTTCTTT.

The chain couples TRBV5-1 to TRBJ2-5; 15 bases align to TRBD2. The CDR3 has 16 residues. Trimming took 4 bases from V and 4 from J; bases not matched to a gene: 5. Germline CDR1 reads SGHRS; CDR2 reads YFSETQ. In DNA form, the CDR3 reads TGCGCCAGCAGCACGGGACTAGCGGGGGGAGGAGAGACCCAGTACTTC. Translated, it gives CASSTGLAGGGETQYF.

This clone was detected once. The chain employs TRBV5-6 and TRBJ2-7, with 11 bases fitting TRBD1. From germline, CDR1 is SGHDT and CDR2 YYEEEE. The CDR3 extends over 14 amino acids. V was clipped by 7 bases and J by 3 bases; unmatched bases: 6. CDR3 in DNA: TGTGCCAGCGGACAGGGGGCGTTAAACTACGAGCAGTACTTC. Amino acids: CASGQGALNYEQYF.

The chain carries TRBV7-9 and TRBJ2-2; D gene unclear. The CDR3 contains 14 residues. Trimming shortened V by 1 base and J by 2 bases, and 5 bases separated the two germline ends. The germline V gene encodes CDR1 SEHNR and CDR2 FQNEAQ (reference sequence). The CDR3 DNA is TGTGCCAGCAGCTTAGGTCTTAACACCGGGGAGCTGTTTTTT. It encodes CASSLGLNTGELFF.

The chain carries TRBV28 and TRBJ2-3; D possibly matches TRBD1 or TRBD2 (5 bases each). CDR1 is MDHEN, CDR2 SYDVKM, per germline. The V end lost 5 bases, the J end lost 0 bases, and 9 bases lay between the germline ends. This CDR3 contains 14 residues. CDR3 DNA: TGTGCCAGCAGTCTCCGGGGCAGCACAGATACGCAGTATTTT. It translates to CASSLRGSTDTQYF.

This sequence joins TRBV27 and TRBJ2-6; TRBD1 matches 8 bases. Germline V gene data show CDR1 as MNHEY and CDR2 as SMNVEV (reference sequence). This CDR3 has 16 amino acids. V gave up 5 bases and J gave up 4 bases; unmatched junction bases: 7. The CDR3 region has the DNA TGTGCCAGCAGTAGTCACAGGGGGAGAGGGGCCAACGTCCTGACTTTC. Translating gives CASSSHRGRGANVLTF.

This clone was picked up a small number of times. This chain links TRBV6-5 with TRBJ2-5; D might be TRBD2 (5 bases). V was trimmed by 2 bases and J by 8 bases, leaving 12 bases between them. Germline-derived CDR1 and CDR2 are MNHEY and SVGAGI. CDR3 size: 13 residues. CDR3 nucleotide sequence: TGTGCCAGCAGTTACGGCTGGTCGGGAACCCAGTACTTC. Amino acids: CASSYGWSGTQYF.

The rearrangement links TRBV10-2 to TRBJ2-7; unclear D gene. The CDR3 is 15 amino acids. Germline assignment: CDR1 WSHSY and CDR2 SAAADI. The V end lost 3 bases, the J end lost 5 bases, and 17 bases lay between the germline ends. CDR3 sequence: CASSEGQIGLHEQYF. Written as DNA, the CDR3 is TGCGCCAGCAGTGAAGGTCAGATCGGGCTCCACGAGCAGTACTTC.

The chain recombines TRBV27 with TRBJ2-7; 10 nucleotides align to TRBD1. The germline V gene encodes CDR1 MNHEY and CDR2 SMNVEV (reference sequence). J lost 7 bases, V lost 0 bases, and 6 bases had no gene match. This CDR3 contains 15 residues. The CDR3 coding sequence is TGTGCCAGCAGTTTATCGAGACAGGGGGCGCGTGAGCAGTACTTC. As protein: CASSLSRQGAREQYF.

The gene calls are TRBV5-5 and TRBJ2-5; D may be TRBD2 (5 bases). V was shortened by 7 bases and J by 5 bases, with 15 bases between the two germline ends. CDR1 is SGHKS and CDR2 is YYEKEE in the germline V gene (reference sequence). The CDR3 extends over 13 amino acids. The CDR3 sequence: CASCTGLEETQYF. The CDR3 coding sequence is TGTGCCAGCTGTACCGGACTTGAGGAGACCCAGTACTTC.

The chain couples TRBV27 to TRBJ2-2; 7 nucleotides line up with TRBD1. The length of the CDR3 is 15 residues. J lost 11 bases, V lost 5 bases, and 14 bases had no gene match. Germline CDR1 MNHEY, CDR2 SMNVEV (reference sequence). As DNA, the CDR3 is TGTGCCAGCAGTCTCCGGGACAGTTATGCTGGAGAGCTGTTTTTT. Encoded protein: CASSLRDSYAGELFF.

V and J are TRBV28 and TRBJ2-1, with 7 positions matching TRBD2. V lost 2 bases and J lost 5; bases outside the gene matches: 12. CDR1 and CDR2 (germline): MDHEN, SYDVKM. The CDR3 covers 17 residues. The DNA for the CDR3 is TGTGCCAGCAGTTTAGCCCGGGGGGTAGCGGAACACAATGAGCAGTTCTTC. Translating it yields CASSLARGVAEHNEQFF. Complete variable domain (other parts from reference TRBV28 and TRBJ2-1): DVKVTQSSRYLVKRTGEKVFLECVQDMDHENMFWYRQDPGLGLRLIYFSYDVKMKEKGDIPEGYSVSREKKERFSLILESASTNQTSMYLCASSLARGVAEHNEQFFGPGTRLTVL.

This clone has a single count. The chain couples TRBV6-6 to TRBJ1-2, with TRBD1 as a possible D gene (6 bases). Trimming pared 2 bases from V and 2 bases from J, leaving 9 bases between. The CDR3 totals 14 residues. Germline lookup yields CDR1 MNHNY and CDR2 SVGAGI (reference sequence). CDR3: CASSYGQGNYGYTF. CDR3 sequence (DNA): TGTGCCAGCAGTTACGGCCAGGGGAACTATGGCTACACCTTC.

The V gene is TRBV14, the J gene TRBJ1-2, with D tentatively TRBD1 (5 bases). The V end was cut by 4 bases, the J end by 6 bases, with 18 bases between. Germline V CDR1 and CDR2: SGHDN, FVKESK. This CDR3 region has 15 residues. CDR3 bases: TGTGCCAGCAGCCTATTGGGGGGTCAGGTTCATGGCTACACCTTC. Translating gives CASSLLGGQVHGYTF. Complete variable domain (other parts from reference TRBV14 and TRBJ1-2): EAGVTQFPSHSVIEKGQTVTLRCDPISGHDNLYWYRRVMGKEIKFLLHFVKESKQDESGMPNNRFLAERTGGTYSTLKVQPAELEDSGVYFCASSLLGGQVHGYTFGSGTRLTVV.

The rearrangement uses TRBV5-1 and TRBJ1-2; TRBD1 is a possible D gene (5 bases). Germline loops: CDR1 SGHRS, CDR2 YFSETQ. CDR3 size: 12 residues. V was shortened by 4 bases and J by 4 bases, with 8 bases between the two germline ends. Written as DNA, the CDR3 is TGCGCCAGCAGCCCCGGGACCTATGGCTACACCTTC. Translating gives CASSPGTYGYTF.

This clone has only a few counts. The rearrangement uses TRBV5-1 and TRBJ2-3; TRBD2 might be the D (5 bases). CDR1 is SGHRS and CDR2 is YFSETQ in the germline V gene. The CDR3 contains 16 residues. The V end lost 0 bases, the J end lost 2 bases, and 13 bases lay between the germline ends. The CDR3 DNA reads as TGCGCCAGCAGCTTGGGAGAGGGAACCACCACAGATACGCAGTATTTT. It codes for CASSLGEGTTTDTQYF.

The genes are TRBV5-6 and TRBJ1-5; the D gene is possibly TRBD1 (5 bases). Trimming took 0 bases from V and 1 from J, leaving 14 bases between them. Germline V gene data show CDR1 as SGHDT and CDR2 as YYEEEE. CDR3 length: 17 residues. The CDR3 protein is CASSLATGGGSNQPQHF. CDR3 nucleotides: TGTGCCAGCAGCTTGGCTACAGGAGGAGGGAGCAATCAGCCCCAGCATTTT. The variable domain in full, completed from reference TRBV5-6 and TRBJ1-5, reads DAGVTQSPTHLIKTRGQQVTLRCSPKSGHDTVSWYQQALGQGPQFIFQYYEEEERQRGNFPDRFSGHQFPNYSSELNVNALLLGDSALYLCASSLATGGGSNQPQHFGDGTRLSIL.

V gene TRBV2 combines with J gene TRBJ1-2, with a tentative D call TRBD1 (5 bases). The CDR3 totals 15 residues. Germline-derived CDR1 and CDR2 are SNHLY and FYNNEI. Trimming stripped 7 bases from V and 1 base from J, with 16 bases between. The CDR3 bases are TGTGCCAGCATCCTCAAAGGCCAGGGTAACTATGGCTACACCTTC. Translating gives CASILKGQGNYGYTF.

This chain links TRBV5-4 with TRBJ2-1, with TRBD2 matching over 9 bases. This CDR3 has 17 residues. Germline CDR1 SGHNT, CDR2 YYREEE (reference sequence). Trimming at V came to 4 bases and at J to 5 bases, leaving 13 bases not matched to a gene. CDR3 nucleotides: TGTGCCAGCAGCAATGGAGGGGGACTAGCTCCCCACAATGAGCAGTTCTTC. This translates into CASSNGGGLAPHNEQFF.